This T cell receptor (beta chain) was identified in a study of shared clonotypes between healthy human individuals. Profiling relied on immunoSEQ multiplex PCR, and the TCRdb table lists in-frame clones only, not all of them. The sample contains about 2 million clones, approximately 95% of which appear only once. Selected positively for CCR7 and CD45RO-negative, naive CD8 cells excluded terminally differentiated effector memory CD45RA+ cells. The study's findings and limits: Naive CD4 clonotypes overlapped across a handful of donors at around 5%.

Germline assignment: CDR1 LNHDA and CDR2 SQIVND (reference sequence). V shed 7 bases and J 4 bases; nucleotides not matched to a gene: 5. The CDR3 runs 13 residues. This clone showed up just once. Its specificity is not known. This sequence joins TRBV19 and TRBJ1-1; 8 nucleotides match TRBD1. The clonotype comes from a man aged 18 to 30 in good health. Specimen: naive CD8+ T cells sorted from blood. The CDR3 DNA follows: TGTGCCAGTAATCAGGGGGCTTTCACTGAAGCTTTCTTT. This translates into CASNQGAFTEAFF.